This T cell receptor (beta chain) was identified during a study of CD8 T cells in ankylosing spondylitis. Whole-study results and caveats: Blood of patients with ankylosing spondylitis appeared to be characterized by a TCR beta motif of 8 or 9 highly homologous variants. Reported data indicate significant enrichment of disease-linked clones within matched ankylosing spondylitis synovial fluid. Earlier authors reported some of these motif variants in reactive arthritis synovial fluid and blood.

The CDR3 has 14 amino acids. Losses at the gene ends were 2 bases for V and 6 bases for J; bases not matched to a gene: 2. CDR1 and CDR2 (germline): SGHDT, YYEEEE. In this sample, this clonotype turned up a few times. Its matching antigen is unknown. TCR beta libraries were made by quantitative 5'-RACE with molecular barcodes. MiXCR was run by TCRdb on the 5' RACE reads, yielding one entry per CDR3 protein. The table has about 250,000 distinct CDR3 sequences, under 35% seen once. The genes are TRBV5-6 and TRBJ2-1; TRBD2 aligns across 10 bases. This clonotype was obtained from a male donor with ankylosing spondylitis or in good health (not recorded which). The sequenced sample was blood, either unsorted or a sorted T cell fraction (not recorded which). The DNA of the CDR3 is TGTGCCAGCAGCTTCCTAGCGGGGGTCAATGAGCAGTTCTTC. It yields the protein CASSFLAGVNEQFF.